One and the same sample provided the 30 T cell receptor beta chains below, sequenced in a study of STAT5B mutations in CD4+ large granular lymphocyte leukemia. Using immunoSEQ multiplex PCR, the repertoire was profiled, and TCRdb retains in-frame clones only, with some absent. The repertoire holds about 30,000 clones, with approximately 79% as singletons. Sequenced sample: CD4+ T cells from blood buffy coats. The receptors were sampled from a human donor in good health.

The chain has TRBV5-1 and TRBJ2-7, with D possibly TRBD2 on 6 matching bases. Germline CDR1 SGHRS, CDR2 YFSETQ. The CDR3 is 15 amino acids. V was shortened by 1 base and J by 0 bases, with 11 bases between the two germline ends. The CDR3 is CASSLLATSSYEQYF. CDR3 sequence (DNA): TGCGCCAGCAGCTTGCTAGCGACTAGCTCCTACGAGCAGTACTTC.

This sequence joins TRBV19 and TRBJ1-5; D ambiguous. V was cut by 7 bases and J by 4 bases, with 14 bases left in between. Germline V gene data show CDR1 as LNHDA and CDR2 as SQIVND (reference sequence). The CDR3 totals 14 residues. CDR3 amino acids: CASKERVGNQPQHF. CDR3 nucleotide sequence: TGTGCCAGTAAGGAAAGGGTAGGGAATCAGCCCCAGCATTTT.

The rearrangement links TRBV7-9 to TRBJ2-5; D perhaps matches TRBD2 (5 bases). The length of the CDR3 is 15 residues. Germline V gene lookup returns CDR1 SEHNR and CDR2 FQNEAQ (reference sequence). Between the trimmed V and J ends, which lost 2 bases and 2 bases, there was a span of 12 bases. CDR3 sequence (DNA): TGTGCCAGCAGCTTAAGTAACGGGATACAAGAGACCCAGTACTTC. Protein: CASSLSNGIQETQYF.

The chain joins TRBV7-8 to TRBJ2-1, with no clear D. The V gene's germline CDR1 is SGHVS and CDR2 FQNEAQ. With 5 bases removed from V and 4 bases from J, the gap between germline ends came to 12 bases. CDR3 size: 14 residues. CDR3 loop: CASSHRGRYNEQFF. CDR3 sequence (DNA): TGTGCCAGCAGCCACAGAGGCCGTTACAATGAGCAGTTCTTC.

The chain uses TRBV6-1 and TRBJ2-1, with D perhaps TRBD1 (5 bases). V was clipped by 1 base and J by 8 bases, with 12 bases between them. Germline V CDR1 and CDR2: MNHNS, SASEGT. The CDR3 is made up of 14 amino acids. The CDR3 loop reads CASSEVNRGDEQFF. For the CDR3, the DNA is TGTGCCAGCAGTGAAGTTAATAGGGGCGATGAGCAGTTCTTC.

V gene TRBV5-1 combines with J gene TRBJ2-1; 12 nucleotides agree with TRBD2. The V segment lost 3 bases and the J segment 2 bases; nucleotides outside the gene matches: 3. The CDR3 covers 16 residues. Germline assignment: CDR1 SGHRS and CDR2 YFSETQ. The CDR3 loop reads CASSSTSGSPYNEQFF. The CDR3 bases are TGCGCCAGCAGCTCGACTAGCGGGAGCCCCTACAATGAGCAGTTCTTC.

J is TRBJ1-6 and V is TRBV19, with D unclear. Trimming removed 5 bases from V and 11 bases from J, with 16 bases in between. Germline CDR1 is LNHDA and CDR2 is SQIVND (reference sequence). The CDR3 has 14 residues. CDR3 bases: TGTGCCAGTAGTGTTCAGACTATTTTCGCACCCCTCCACTTT. Protein sequence: CASSVQTIFAPLHF.

This chain connects TRBV5-6 to TRBJ2-2; 9 bases match TRBD2. The CDR3 loop spans 15 amino acids. The ends lost 3 bases at V and 4 bases at J; junction bases unmatched: 4. Germline CDR1 reads SGHDT; CDR2 reads YYEEEE. CDR3 in DNA: TGTGCCAGCAGCTACGGCGGGAGGGTCACCGGGGAGCTGTTTTTT. Translated, it gives CASSYGGRVTGELFF.

V is TRBV30 and J is TRBJ1-6, with D unclear. The germline CDR1 and CDR2 sequences are GTSNPN and SVGIG (reference sequence). The CDR3 is 15 amino acids. The V gene lost 2 bases and the J gene lost 5 bases, with 13 bases spanning the gap. CDR3 sequence: CAWSQRPGNNSPLHF. The CDR3, as DNA: TGTGCCTGGAGTCAGCGGCCGGGGAATAATTCACCCCTCCACTTT.

The J gene is TRBJ2-1, the V gene TRBV7-2; D not certain. The CDR3 consists of 15 residues. Germline lookup yields CDR1 SGHTA and CDR2 FQGNSA. The V and J ends lost 2 bases and 5 bases respectively, with 13 bases between them. CDR3 region: CASSLNWAGNNEQFF. The CDR3 coding sequence is TGTGCCAGCAGCTTAAACTGGGCCGGAAACAATGAGCAGTTCTTC.

This chain connects TRBV7-9 to TRBJ1-1; D ambiguous. The V and J ends lost 3 bases and 2 bases respectively, with 10 bases between them. CDR1 and CDR2 from the germline V gene are SEHNR and FQNEAQ (reference sequence). CDR3 length equals 14 residues. The CDR3 loop is CASSLETTNTEAFF. The CDR3 DNA is TGTGCCAGCAGCTTGGAGACAACAAACACTGAAGCTTTCTTT.

The rearrangement uses TRBV5-4 and TRBJ1-2; possibly TRBD1 for D (6 bases). Germline assignment: CDR1 SGHNT and CDR2 YYREEE (reference sequence). The V end lost 4 bases, the J end lost 8 bases, and 18 bases lay between the germline ends. The CDR3 is 14 amino acids. The CDR3 region has the DNA TGTGCCAGCAGCCGCGACCGGGGGCAAGTCGGCTACACCTTC. It encodes CASSRDRGQVGYTF.

The chain recombines TRBV30 with TRBJ2-2; a weak D match, TRBD2 (6 bases). The germline V and J ends were trimmed by 3 bases and 5 bases, with 10 bases remaining between them. This CDR3 is 13 amino acids long. Germline CDR1 GTSNPN, CDR2 SVGIG (reference sequence). The CDR3 nucleotides read TGTGCCTGGAGCCCCGGGGGTACCGGGGAGCTGTTTTTT. Its translation: CAWSPGGTGELFF.

The chain recombines TRBV5-4 with TRBJ2-1; 8 nucleotides agree with TRBD2. Unmatched junction bases numbered 7, after V lost 2 bases and J lost 6 bases. Germline CDR1 SGHNT, CDR2 YYREEE (reference sequence). The CDR3 has 15 residues. The CDR3 DNA is TGTGCCAGCAGCTTAAAGGCGGGGGGATCCAATGAGCAGTTCTTC. Encoded protein: CASSLKAGGSNEQFF.

This clone was detected a few times. The chain recombines TRBV18 with TRBJ1-5; D might be TRBD1 (6 bases). Trimming removed 2 bases from V and 6 bases from J, with 14 bases in between. CDR1 and CDR2 from the germline V gene are KGHSH and LQKENI. This CDR3 comprises 15 residues. DNA of the CDR3: TGTGCCAGCTCACCAACCCCAGGGGCGGGTCAGCCCCAGCATTTT. This gives the protein CASSPTPGAGQPQHF.

The J gene is TRBJ1-1, the V gene TRBV2, with D possibly TRBD1 on 6 matching bases. The V gene's germline CDR1 is SNHLY and CDR2 FYNNEI. The ends were cut back, 6 bases at V and 4 bases at J, with 21 bases in the middle. CDR3 length: 16 amino acids. The CDR3 DNA reads TGTGCCAGCAGGTCCTTAGGGGGGAGGGGCGGCACTGAAGCTTTCTTT. This encodes CASRSLGGRGGTEAFF.

The chain couples TRBV10-1 to TRBJ1-4, with 7 positions matching TRBD1. The CDR3 covers 17 residues. V lost 10 bases and J lost 2; bases outside the gene matches: 16. Per germline, CDR1 WNHNN and CDR2 SYGVQD (reference sequence). For the CDR3, the DNA is TGCGCCACCAAAGACAGGGATCCCCCACTTACTAATGAAAAACTGTTTTTT. It encodes CATKDRDPPLTNEKLFF.

The rearrangement joins TRBV7-9 to TRBJ2-1, with a tentative D call TRBD1 (6 bases). Germline V gives CDR1 SEHNR, CDR2 FQNEAQ (reference sequence). V was pared by 1 base and J by 15 bases, with 16 bases between. The CDR3 sequence is 13 residues long. CDR3 nucleotides: TGTGCCAGCAGCTTAGAGGTGCAGGGGCGAAGGTTCTTC. Residues: CASSLEVQGRRFF.

The chain employs TRBV7-8 and TRBJ1-1; weak D call: TRBD1 (5 bases). The CDR3 length is 16 residues. The V end lost 1 base, the J end lost 4 bases, and 16 bases lay between the germline ends. CDR1 SGHVS and CDR2 FQNEAQ come from the germline V gene. The CDR3 sequence: CASSLGGGVFGTEAFF. The CDR3 DNA reads TGTGCCAGCAGCTTAGGTGGGGGGGTATTTGGCACTGAAGCTTTCTTT.

This chain joins TRBV4-2 and TRBJ1-2; D is ambiguous. Germline V gives CDR1 LGHNA, CDR2 YNFKEQ. The CDR3 has 15 amino acids. V was cut by 0 bases and J by 5 bases, with 13 bases left in between. The CDR3 loop reads CASSQEIAVDYGYTF. The CDR3 nucleotides are TGTGCCAGCAGCCAAGAAATCGCGGTTGATTATGGCTACACCTTC.

The J gene is TRBJ2-1, the V gene TRBV15, with TRBD1 matching over 8 bases. The V gene's germline CDR1 is LNHNV and CDR2 YYDKDF (reference sequence). CDR3 length: 14 residues. Unmatched junction bases numbered 8, after V lost 6 bases and J lost 7 bases. CDR3 sequence reads: CATSRGQGLNEQFF. CDR3 bases: TGTGCCACCAGTCGCGGACAGGGCCTGAATGAGCAGTTCTTC.

J is TRBJ1-2 and V is TRBV29-1; unclear D gene. The CDR3 is 13 residues long. The germline V gene encodes CDR1 SQVTM and CDR2 ANQGSEA. Trimming took off 3 bases at V and 0 bases at J, with 8 bases between the two ends. The CDR3 is CSVEAGSNYGYTF. The CDR3 nucleotides are TGCAGCGTTGAGGCCGGATCTAACTATGGCTACACCTTC.

The chain joins TRBV30 to TRBJ1-5; D is possibly TRBD1 (5 bases). CDR1 GTSNPN and CDR2 SVGIG come from the germline V gene (reference sequence). This CDR3 has 13 residues. Trimming removed 0 bases at V and 7 bases at J, with 10 bases between. The DNA for the CDR3 is TGTGCCTGGAGTGTACAAGGGACGCAGCCCCAGCATTTT. Encoded protein: CAWSVQGTQPQHF.

This clone has a single count. The rearrangement joins TRBV2 to TRBJ1-4; 9 bases are a match to TRBD1. The CDR3 is made up of 14 amino acids. From germline, CDR1 is SNHLY and CDR2 FYNNEI. V gave up 6 bases and J gave up 8 bases; unmatched junction bases: 7. The CDR3, as DNA: TGTGCCAGCAGCCTTACAGGGGGCGCAGAAAAACTGTTTTTT. Translating gives CASSLTGGAEKLFF. Based on the CDR3 plus reference TRBV2 and TRBJ1-4, the full variable domain is EPEVTQTPSHQVTQMGQEVILRCVPISNHLYFYWYRQILGQKVEFLVSFYNNEISEKSEIFDDQFSVERPDGSNFTLKIRSTKLEDSAMYFCASSLTGGAEKLFFGSGTQLSVL.

The chain recombines TRBV6-6 with TRBJ2-7, with D unresolved. Germline CDR1 MNHNY, CDR2 SVGAGI (reference sequence). This CDR3 comprises 15 residues. V gave up 4 bases and J gave up 0 bases, with 13 bases separating them. DNA of the CDR3: TGTGCCAGCAGTTTAGACAAACCAAGCTCCTACGAGCAGTACTTC. Translation: CASSLDKPSSYEQYF.

The chain couples TRBV19 to TRBJ2-1; tentatively, D is TRBD1 (6 bases). The germline gives CDR1 LNHDA, CDR2 SQIVND (reference sequence). This CDR3 is built from 14 residues. V was cut by 3 bases and J by 5 bases, with 11 bases left in between. CDR3 coding DNA: TGTGCCAGTAGTATCGGGACAAGGAACAATGAGCAGTTCTTC. Residues: CASSIGTRNNEQFF.

The chain recombines TRBV6-1 with TRBJ2-1, with 13 bases fitting TRBD2. The length of the CDR3 is 15 residues. The junction had 5 bases not matched to a gene; V was cut back by 6 bases and J by 6 bases. CDR1 and CDR2 (germline): MNHNS, SASEGT. This chain's CDR3 is CASRRGLAGPNEQFF. The CDR3 nucleotides are TGTGCCAGCAGGCGGGGACTAGCGGGGCCCAATGAGCAGTTCTTC.

This rearrangement joins TRBV6-5 to TRBJ1-1; D is ambiguous. Germline V gene lookup returns CDR1 MNHEY and CDR2 SVGAGI. V was trimmed by 6 bases and J by 2 bases, leaving 16 bases between them. The CDR3 consists of 15 residues. The CDR3 spells CASRQGLLINTEAFF. CDR3 nucleotides: TGTGCCAGCAGACAAGGACTGTTAATAAACACTGAAGCTTTCTTT.

The chain combines TRBV11-3 with TRBJ2-5; the D gene is possibly TRBD2 (6 bases). Germline CDR1 is SGHNT and CDR2 is YENEEA. The CDR3 is 13 residues long. The V end lost 5 bases, the J end lost 2 bases, and 9 bases lay between the germline ends. CDR3: CASSQTRQETQYF. In nucleotides, the CDR3 is TGTGCCAGCAGCCAGACTAGACAAGAGACCCAGTACTTC.

As to this clone: This same CDR3 is encoded by further DNA sequences in the sample. This chain joins TRBV6-5 and TRBJ2-4; 11 nucleotides agree with TRBD1. CDR1 is MNHEY, CDR2 SVGAGI, per germline. The CDR3 has 15 amino acids. Trimming took 5 bases from V and 6 from J; bases not matched to a gene: 6. The CDR3 here is CASSPGGTGGNIQYF. DNA of the CDR3: TGTGCCAGCAGTCCTGGTGGGACAGGGGGAAACATTCAGTACTTC.